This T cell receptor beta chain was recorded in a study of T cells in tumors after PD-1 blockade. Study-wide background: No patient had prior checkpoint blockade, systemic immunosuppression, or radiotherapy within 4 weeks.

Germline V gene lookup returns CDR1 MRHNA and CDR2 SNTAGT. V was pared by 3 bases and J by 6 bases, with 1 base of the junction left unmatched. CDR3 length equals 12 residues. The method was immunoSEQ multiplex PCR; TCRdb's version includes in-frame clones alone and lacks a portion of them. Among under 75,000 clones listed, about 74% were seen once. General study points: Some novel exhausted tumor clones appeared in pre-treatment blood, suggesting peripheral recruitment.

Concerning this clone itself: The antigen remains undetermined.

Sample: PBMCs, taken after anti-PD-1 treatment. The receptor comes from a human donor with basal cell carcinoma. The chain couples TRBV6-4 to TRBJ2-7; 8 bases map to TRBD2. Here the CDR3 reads CASSEAGGEQYF. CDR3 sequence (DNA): TGTGCCAGCAGTGAGGCGGGGGGCGAGCAGTACTTC.